The 15 T cell receptor beta chains listed next were all sequenced from one sample in a study of human T cells and chemical hapten exposure. The time point here: patch test 2, 6 weeks after DPC sensitization. Treatment given: therapeutic diphenylcyclopropenone sensitization with weekly scalp DPC. TCRdb ran MiXCR on the RACE reads and lists one entry per CDR3 protein. Here the sample spans about 100,000 distinct CDR3 sequences, roughly an eighth being singletons. The sequencing here drew on whole blood, taken in connection with sensitization to the hapten diphenylcyclopropenone (DPC). The source is a woman between 35 and 50 years old with alopecia areata. Some clones in this sample may be carry-over from other donors' samples.

This clonotype was found a few times. The chain combines TRBV30 with TRBJ2-6; D ambiguous. V was trimmed by 2 bases and J by 1 base, leaving 9 bases between them. CDR3 size: 15 residues. The germline gives CDR1 GTSNPN, CDR2 SVGIG (reference sequence). CDR3 sequence: CAWSLGSSGANVLTF. The DNA of the CDR3 is TGTGCCTGGAGTCTGGGGTCATCTGGGGCCAACGTCCTGACTTTC.

This clonotype was counted a few times. The CDR3 loop is CASSWSYNEQFF. CDR3 nucleotides: TGTGCCAGCAGTTGGTCCTACAATGAGCAGTTCTTC. The chain joins TRBV12-3 or TRBV12-4 to TRBJ2-1; D is unclear. The V end lost 4 bases, the J end lost 1 base, and 2 bases lay between the germline ends. The CDR3 contains 12 residues.

J is TRBJ1-1 and V is TRBV12-3 or TRBV12-4, with 8 bases aligning to TRBD1. The CDR3 length is 16 residues. With V trimmed by 7 bases and J by 5 bases, 15 bases remained unmatched. In nucleotides, the CDR3 is TGTGCCAGCACCGGGGGCCCCGGGACAGGAAGAACTGAAGCTTTCTTT. Its protein is CASTGGPGTGRTEAFF.

This clonotype was seen ten or more times. The J gene is TRBJ1-6, the V gene TRBV4-1; D gene unclear. The CDR3 runs to 16 residues. Trimming took off 4 bases at V and 10 bases at J, with 20 bases between the two ends. Germline assignment: CDR1 MGHRA and CDR2 YSYEKL. CDR3 sequence reads: CASSPVGSQVVSPLHF. CDR3 in DNA: TGCGCCAGCAGCCCAGTGGGGTCGCAGGTAGTATCACCCCTCCACTTT.

The chain has TRBV27 and TRBJ1-1; D perhaps matches TRBD1 (5 bases). Trimming shortened V by 4 bases and J by 4 bases, and 13 bases separated the two germline ends. The CDR3 covers 14 residues. CDR1 and CDR2 (germline): MNHEY, SMNVEV (reference sequence). Written as DNA, the CDR3 is TGTGCCAGCAGTTGGGAACGGGGGAGCACTGAAGCTTTCTTT. Protein: CASSWERGSTEAFF.

This clonotype was recorded at least ten times. V and J are TRBV7-2 and TRBJ2-1, with 10 bases fitting TRBD2. J lost 3 bases, V lost 5 bases, and 4 bases had no gene match. The CDR3 covers 15 residues. Per the germline V gene, CDR1 is SGHTA and CDR2 is FQGNSA. The CDR3: CASSRTSGNYNEQFF. In nucleotides, the CDR3 is TGTGCCAGCAGCCGGACTAGCGGAAACTACAATGAGCAGTTCTTC.

The sample holds many counts of this clonotype. The chain has TRBV19 and TRBJ1-2; D remains ambiguous. CDR3 size: 12 residues. Trimming left V 3 bases short and J 13 bases short, with 15 bases between. Germline assignment: CDR1 LNHDA and CDR2 SQIVND (reference sequence). CDR3 in amino acids: CASSMGARTGTF. For the CDR3, the DNA is TGTGCCAGTAGTATGGGAGCCCGGACTGGCACCTTC.

This clonotype was seen many times. This chain connects TRBV20-1 to TRBJ1-5, with D hard to call. Trimming took off 5 bases at V and 2 bases at J, with 10 bases between the two ends. Germline-derived CDR1 and CDR2 are DFQATT and SNEGSKA (reference sequence). The CDR3 is made up of 13 amino acids. CDR3 region: CSAGGRGNQPQHF. In nucleotides, the CDR3 is TGCAGTGCTGGAGGGAGGGGCAATCAGCCCCAGCATTTT.

This clonotype was recorded many times. Here the CDR3 DNA reads TGTGCCAGCAGCCGGGGGACAGCCCCTAACTATGGCTACACCTTC. Its protein product is CASSRGTAPNYGYTF. The chain employs TRBV28 and TRBJ1-2; TRBD1 matches at 7 bases. The V segment lost 6 bases and the J segment 0 bases; nucleotides outside the gene matches: 7. Germline V gene lookup returns CDR1 MDHEN and CDR2 SYDVKM. The CDR3 length is 15 residues.

Many counts were recorded for this clonotype. The chain joins TRBV25-1 to TRBJ2-7; D may correspond to TRBD1 or TRBD2 (5 bases each). This CDR3 is built from 11 residues. V shed 8 bases and J shed 6 bases, with 11 bases lying between them. Germline-derived CDR1 and CDR2 are MGHDK and SYGVNS. CDR3 residues: CASLLGTEQYF. CDR3 nucleotides: TGTGCCAGCCTGCTTGGGACCGAGCAGTACTTC.

This rearrangement joins TRBV29-1 to TRBJ1-2, with D possibly matching TRBD1 (6 bases). CDR1 is SQVTM, CDR2 ANQGSEA, per germline. CDR3 length equals 12 residues. V gave up 6 bases and J gave up 8 bases, with 16 bases separating them. CDR3 nucleotide sequence: TGCAGCGTCACCCTAGGGGGGGACGGCTACACCTTC. Its translation: CSVTLGGDGYTF.

This clonotype was counted at least ten times. The chain is built from TRBV27 and TRBJ2-3; 9 positions match TRBD1. The CDR3 contains 16 residues. CDR1 is MNHEY and CDR2 is SMNVEV in the germline V gene (reference sequence). V dropped 3 bases and J dropped 4; count of bases not matched to a gene: 8. CDR3 nucleotide sequence: TGTGCCAGCAGTTTGGGTTGGGACAGGGACCCAGATACGCAGTATTTT. This sequence encodes CASSLGWDRDPDTQYF.

This clonotype has at least ten counts. This chain uses TRBV20-1 with TRBJ1-5; no clear D. Germline loops: CDR1 DFQATT, CDR2 SNEGSKA (reference sequence). The ends were cut back, 6 bases at V and 0 bases at J, with 9 bases in the middle. The CDR3 length is 13 residues. The CDR3 DNA reads TGCAGTGCGAGGCCGGATAGCAATCAGCCCCAGCATTTT. As protein: CSARPDSNQPQHF.

This clonotype was seen many times. The chain is built from TRBV29-1 and TRBJ1-2; TRBD1 aligns across 9 bases. V lost 1 base and J lost 4; bases outside the gene matches: 16. The CDR3 totals 18 residues. In germline, CDR1 is SQVTM, CDR2 ANQGSEA. CDR3 residues: CSVEGGGTGPRGAYGYTF. The CDR3 region has the DNA TGCAGCGTTGAAGGCGGGGGGACAGGGCCACGAGGGGCCTATGGCTACACCTTC.

This clonotype was counted between two and nine times. This chain connects TRBV6-5 to TRBJ2-5; 7 nucleotides agree with TRBD1. This CDR3 contains 15 residues. Germline V lookup: CDR1 MNHEY, CDR2 SVGAGI. With V trimmed by 5 bases and J by 5 bases, 11 bases remained unmatched. CDR3 region: CASSIPGQGDETQYF. The CDR3 nucleotides are TGTGCCAGCAGTATTCCAGGGCAGGGGGACGAGACCCAGTACTTC.